This T cell receptor beta chain was retrieved from a study of T cells in Graves' hyperthyroidism and ophthalmopathy. Study-wide context: Peripheral blood was collected at initial diagnosis, before any treatment. Study findings and constraints: From stable hyperthyroidism, ophthalmopathy was separated by a 13 V-J model. Also found in blood were most expanded thyroid clonotypes above 0.001.

V lost 2 bases to trimming and J lost 6 bases; unmatched junction nucleotides: 2. The CDR3 sequence is 15 residues long. Germline V gives CDR1 SGHAT, CDR2 FQNNGV. Template material for amplifying TCR beta CDR3 regions consisted of RNA transcripts. HTBI primers were the set used in a first-round RT-PCR of the TCR CDR3. TCRdb recomputed calls from the multiplex PCR reads with MiXCR, one row per CDR3 protein. There are around 340,000 distinct CDR3 sequences in the sample; around 18% occur only once, and about 16% lies in the top ten. This clonotype turned up a few times. Its antigen is as yet unknown. The TCR sequence derives from a woman aged 35 to 49 with Graves' ophthalmopathy. The V gene is TRBV11-2, the J gene TRBJ2-2; the match to TRBD2 covers 11 bases. Sequenced input: blood. The CDR3 sequence is CASSLTSGSSGELFF. The DNA for the CDR3 is TGTGCCAGCAGCTTAACTAGCGGGAGCTCCGGGGAGCTGTTTTTT.